This TCR beta chain was recorded in a study of blood T cell repertoires in COVID-19. The protocol was immunoSEQ multiplex PCR, while the TCRdb copy is restricted to in-frame clones and leaves out a portion. This sample has a few hundred thousand clones; 65% to 85% occur once, and the top ten carry roughly 10%. This sequence originates from a woman aged 80 or over with acute or convalescent COVID-19. The sample comprised peripheral blood.

The CDR3 spells CASSLNAGGAETQYF. CDR3 coding DNA: TGTGCCAGCAGCTTAAATGCGGGGGGCGCGGAGACCCAGTACTTC. The rearrangement links TRBV7-3 to TRBJ2-5, with 8 bases lining up with TRBD2. V lost 1 base and J lost 5; bases outside the gene matches: 6. The CDR3 is 15 residues long. CDR1 is SGHTA and CDR2 is FQGTGA in the germline V gene.